The present TCR beta chain was sequenced within a study of neurological immune-mediated disorders (dated by TCRdb to about 2019). Concerning the study at large: The study compared peripheral blood TCR-beta repertoires of HTLV-I-associated myelopathy (HAM/TSP) patients, multiple sclerosis patients and healthy controls using UMI-based sequencing. Longitudinal samples, technical triplicates and paired sorted CD4+ and CD8+ T-cell subsets, alongside PBMC samples, were included among the roughly 98 TCR-beta libraries. Of the 60 to 70 subjects in the cohort, about 15 were HAM/TSP patients, approximately 34 were multiple sclerosis patients, and about 20 were healthy controls. Here is what the overall study found, with its caveats: TCR clonal expansion was greatest in HAM/TSP patients and smallest in MS patients, who ranked below even healthy controls. No identical CDR3 amino acid sequences were shared among expanded clones across subjects, suggesting private TCR-beta repertoires in all groups.

To synthesize cDNA, template-switch 5'RACE was performed with a primer carrying a 10-nucleotide random unique molecular identifier so that each TCR transcript was tagged. Every sequencing run covered 15-18 subjects and yielded more than 180 million TCR-beta sequences. The RNeasy kit was used to extract total RNA. Using the KAPA Real-time Library Amplification kit, TCR-beta VDJ regions were amplified with primers for the TCR constant region and the 5'RACE anchor. Sample indexes and Illumina adaptors were added in a first PCR, after which library yield was increased in a second PCR. After purification with Ampure beads, the TCR product of roughly 650 bp was size-selected on a 2% E-gel SizeSelection system. Before pooling, library quality was assessed on a Bioanalyzer, concentration was determined with Qubit, and library quantification was performed with the Kapa Library Quantification kit. Paired-end 2 x 150 bp sequencing of the libraries was performed on an Illumina HiSeq 2500. To increase sequence diversity, roughly 24-31% phiX was spiked into each library pool. As for the original processing: Quality-filtered reads were processed with the UMI-based MiGEC pipeline, which removed over 80% of raw TCR sequences during error correction. IMGT germline references were used for aligning VDJ genes, and each clonotype was defined as a unique CDR3 amino acid sequence together with its V-J genes. Clonal expansion, Shannon diversity, and CDR3 relatedness (CalcPairwiseDistances, ClusterSamples) were evaluated with VDJtools, and phylogenetic trees were built with CLCbio workbench. Using coefficient-of-variation modelling across technical triplicates, the study counted a clone as expanded if it had at least 8 unique UMIs. TCRdb handled the public reads itself, with Q25 trimming in fastp and clone calling in MiXCR, and kept productive beta chains. One record per CDR3 amino acid sequence lists the most common genes and DNA. The V and J calls and clone size come from TCRdb's table, not from the authors' own analysis. The sample table shows 25,000 to 35,000 distinct CDR3 sequences, and about 16% are seen once. The leading ten clones occupy around 25% of the sample.

In its sample, this clonotype was seen many times. The antigen it binds to is not known. No base quality values were provided; no much bigger clone lies one nucleotide off. The healthy controls were volunteers from a blood bank in Maryland, USA. For the unsorted PBMC libraries, 2 million PBMCs were stored in RNAlater at -80 degrees C until RNA extraction and were used to generate the libraries. Peripheral blood was subjected to Ficoll-Hypaque density gradient centrifugation to isolate PBMCs, which were then cryopreserved in liquid nitrogen. V loses 4 bases, J loses 2 bases, and the germline ends lie 17 bases apart. The CDR3 runs 15 residues from the cysteine to the phenylalanine. This entry keeps only the CDR3 DNA: 45 bases, framed from base 1. The germline V gene (reference sequence) yields DFQATT for CDR1 and SNEGSKA for CDR2.

The V and J segments used are TRBV20-1 and TRBJ1-2; confidence is insufficient to name the D gene. Input material: PBMCs. The source is a man between 65 and 80 years old in good health. Here the CDR3 is given as CSATPPSVTNYGYTF. The bases read TGCAGTGCTACCCCCCCCTCGGTAACAAACTATGGCTACACCTTC.